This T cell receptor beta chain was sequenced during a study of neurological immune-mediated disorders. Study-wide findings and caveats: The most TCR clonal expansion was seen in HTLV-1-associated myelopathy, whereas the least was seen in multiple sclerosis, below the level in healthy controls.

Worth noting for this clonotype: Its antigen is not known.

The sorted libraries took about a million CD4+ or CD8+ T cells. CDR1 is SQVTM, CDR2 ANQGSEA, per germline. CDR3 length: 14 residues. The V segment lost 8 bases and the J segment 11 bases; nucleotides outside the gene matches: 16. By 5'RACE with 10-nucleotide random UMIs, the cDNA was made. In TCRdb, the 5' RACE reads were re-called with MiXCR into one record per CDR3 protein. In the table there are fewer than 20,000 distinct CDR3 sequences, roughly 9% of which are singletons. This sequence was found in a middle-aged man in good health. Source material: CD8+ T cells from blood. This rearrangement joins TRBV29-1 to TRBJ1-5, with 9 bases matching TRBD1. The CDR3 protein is CSIGRDRERQSQHF. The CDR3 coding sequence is TGCAGCATTGGTCGGGACAGGGAAAGACAGTCCCAGCATTTT.